The 24 T cell receptor beta chains below come from one sample, sequenced in a study of tumor and adjacent non-tumor tissue in lung cancer. The template was RNA from unsorted bulk tissue. The normal lung tissue was taken more than 3 cm from the tumor edge. Three rounds of nested PCR, following a modified ARM-PCR protocol, produced the TCRbeta library. TCRdb independently ran MiXCR on the multiplex PCR reads; one entry per CDR3 protein. The sample has 100,000 or so distinct CDR3 sequences, 50% to 70% seen once. The sequenced material came from distant non-tumor lung tissue. These receptors came from a man aged 25 to 40 with non-small cell lung cancer.

This clonotype was seen only a few times. The chain has TRBV20-1 and TRBJ2-1, with 9 nucleotides matching TRBD2. With V trimmed by 1 base and J by 6 bases, 7 bases remained unmatched. The germline V gene encodes CDR1 DFQATT and CDR2 SNEGSKA (reference sequence). There are 15 residues in the CDR3. The CDR3 nucleotides are TGCAGTGCTAGAGTTTTAGCGGGGGAGTTCAATGAGCAGTTCTTC. It encodes CSARVLAGEFNEQFF.

Details on this clonotype: An end of the junction differs from the germline gene, which may be a read error. The chain employs TRBV11-2 and TRBJ2-3, with 8 bases lining up with TRBD2. Germline lookup yields CDR1 SGHAT and CDR2 FQNNGV. The length of the CDR3 is 17 residues. The CDR3 reads CASSLATSVGSTDTQYF. CDR3 sequence (DNA): TGTGCCAGCAGCTTAGCGACTAGCGTGGGAAGCACGGATACGCAGTATTTT.

This chain connects TRBV11-3 to TRBJ2-7, with 7 bases matching TRBD2. The CDR3 consists of 15 residues. CDR1 and CDR2 from the germline V gene are SGHNT and YENEEA. V trimming: 5 bases; J trimming: 9 bases; junction bases outside the gene matches: 16. DNA of the CDR3: TGTGCCAGCAGCATCTGGAGTAGCGGGTCGCTACGGCAGTACTTC. This gives the protein CASSIWSSGSLRQYF.

As regards this clonotype: An end of the junction does not agree with germline; a read error may underlie this. The chain has TRBV5-1 and TRBJ2-2, with D possibly TRBD2 on 6 matching bases. Germline-derived CDR1 and CDR2 are SGHRS and YFSETQ. This CDR3 is 16 amino acids long. For the CDR3, the DNA is TGCGCCAGCAGCTTGAGGACTACCGCGAACACCGGGAAGCTGTTTTTT. Protein product: CASSLRTTANTGKLFF. Drawing the rest from reference TRBV5-1 and TRBJ2-2, the complete variable domain is KAGVTQTPRYLIKTRGQQVTLSCSPISGHRSVSWYQQTPGQGLQFLFEYFSETQRNKGNFPGRFSGRQFSNSRSEMNVSTLELGDSALYLCASSLRTTANTGKLFFGEGSRLTVL.

This clonotype came up many times. The chain recombines TRBV6-6 with TRBJ1-5, with 11 bases that match TRBD1. Germline V lookup: CDR1 MNHNY, CDR2 SVGAGI (reference sequence). The CDR3 runs to 14 residues. The trim removed 7 bases at V and 12 bases at J, leaving 11 bases unmatched. CDR3 amino acids: CASTSDRGPNSQHF. CDR3 nucleotide sequence: TGTGCCAGCACTTCGGACAGGGGGCCCAACAGCCAGCATTTT.

This clonotype was seen a single time. A junction boundary mismatches the germline segment, possibly from a read error. This chain connects TRBV28 to TRBJ2-7; D is uncertain. The CDR3 runs to 13 residues. Looked up from germline, CDR1 is MDHEN and CDR2 is SYDVKM. The CDR3 nucleotides are TGTGCCAGCAATTTAACATGGTCCTACGAGCAGTACTTC. It is translated as CASNLTWSYEQYF.

The rearrangement joins TRBV24-1 to TRBJ1-2, with a weak D call TRBD1 (6 bases). The length of the CDR3 is 13 residues. Between the trimmed V and J ends, which lost 3 bases and 4 bases, there was a span of 8 bases. Germline assignment: CDR1 KGHDR and CDR2 SFDVKD. As DNA, the CDR3 is TGTGCCACCAGTGATCCGGACAGCTATGGCTACACCTTC. Translating it yields CATSDPDSYGYTF.

As for this clonotype: Germline is not matched at one junction end, which may reflect a read error. The V call is TRBV20-1, the J call TRBJ2-7, with 7 bases lining up with TRBD1. The CDR3 is 12 residues long. CDR1 is DFQATT, CDR2 SNEGSKA, per germline (reference sequence). The CDR3 is CGARTGVYEQYF. In nucleotides, the CDR3 is TGCGGTGCTCGAACAGGGGTCTACGAGCAGTACTTC.

Worth noting for this clonotype: The germline gene is not matched at one end of the junction; a read error may be the cause. V is TRBV11-1 and J is TRBJ2-4; D assignment may be TRBD1 or TRBD2 (5 bases each). This CDR3 region has 16 residues. Germline lookup yields CDR1 SGHAT and CDR2 FQDESV (reference sequence). The CDR3 DNA reads as TGTGCCAGCACCCACTCAGGGACGGCGACCAGAAACATTGAGTACTTC. It codes for CASTHSGTATRNIEYF.

A remark on this clonotype: At one of its ends the junction is not consistent with the germline gene, which may arise from a read error. The chain has TRBV11-3 and TRBJ2-2, with 10 bases that match TRBD2. Germline assignment: CDR1 SGHNT and CDR2 YENEEA. The CDR3 extends over 16 amino acids. This CDR3 reads CASRSTSGWAGGELLF. As DNA, the CDR3 is TGTGCCAGCAGGTCGACTAGCGGGTGGGCTGGCGGGGAGCTGCTTTTT.

For this clonotype: A much more abundant neighbour one base away suggests this may be a read error. This chain uses TRBV7-9 with TRBJ1-2; D is ambiguous. The CDR3 is made up of 13 amino acids. The germline CDR1 and CDR2 sequences are SEHNR and FQNEAQ (reference sequence). Trimming took off 3 bases at V and 5 bases at J, with 10 bases between the two ends. The CDR3 sequence: CASSFVAAYGYTF. For the CDR3, the DNA is TGTGCCAGCAGCTTCGTGGCAGCTTATGGCTACACCTTC.

Concerning this clonotype: The missing conserved phenylalanine or tryptophan at the end of this CDR3 makes a read error likely. It is unclear where the CDR3 begins or ends on the DNA, so no DNA is shown, and the CDR3 is as TCRdb lists it. This sequence joins TRBV11-2 and TRBJ2-3; the table's D call, TRBD2, was not checked against the DNA. CDR1 and CDR2 from the germline V gene are SGHAT and FQNNGV. The CDR3 length is 12 residues, termini included. This CDR3 is CASSAGTLWQCL.

About this clonotype itself: The germline gene is not matched at one end of the junction; a read error may be the cause. The gene calls are TRBV4-2 and TRBJ2-5; a weak D match, TRBD2 (5 bases). There are 14 residues in the CDR3. Germline V gene lookup returns CDR1 LGHNA and CDR2 YNFKEQ. CDR3: CASSQVGREEAQYF. For the CDR3, the DNA is TGTGCCAGCAGTCAAGTAGGCAGAGAGGAGGCCCAGTACTTC.

For this clonotype: A much more abundant neighbour one base away suggests this may be a read error. The chain carries TRBV6-1 and TRBJ2-7; TRBD1 agrees at 9 bases. Per the germline V gene, CDR1 is MNHNS and CDR2 is SASEGT. With V trimmed by 6 bases and J by 7 bases, 10 bases remained unmatched. This CDR3 spans 14 amino acids. This CDR3 reads CASSRTGVIQEQYF. CDR3 bases: TGTGCCAGCAGCAGGACAGGGGTAATACAAGAGCAGTACTTC.

As regards this clonotype: At one end, the junction sequence differs from germline, possibly due to a read error. The V and J genes are TRBV5-1 and TRBJ2-3; TRBD2 is a possible D gene (5 bases). CDR1 SGHRS and CDR2 YFSETQ come from the germline V gene. The CDR3 loop spans 14 amino acids. The DNA for the CDR3 is TGCGCCAGCGGCCGAGGACTGGGCACAAATACGCAGTATTTT. Translation gives CASGRGLGTNTQYF.

A note on this clonotype: Its ends do not fully match the called genes, so a read error is possible. The genes are TRBV11-2 and TRBJ2-7; D call uncertain. Germline-derived CDR1 and CDR2 are SGHAT and FQNNGV. The CDR3 contains 11 residues. The CDR3 DNA is TGTGCCAGCATCGGGTCCTACAAGCAGTACTTC. Protein sequence: CASIGSYKQYF.

The gene calls are TRBV11-2 and TRBJ1-1; no clear D gene. The CDR3 totals 12 residues. The V end was cut by 2 bases, the J end by 7 bases, with 8 bases between. The V gene's germline CDR1 is SGHAT and CDR2 FQNNGV. The CDR3 loop is CASSLNSIEAFF. CDR3 nucleotide sequence: TGTGCCAGCAGCTTAAATTCCATTGAAGCTTTCTTT.

As regards this clonotype: A much larger clonotype is one base distant, so this may be a read error. This chain connects TRBV4-3 to TRBJ2-4; 12 positions match TRBD2. The CDR3 runs 15 residues. Germline CDR1 LGHNA, CDR2 YSLEER. The trim removed 0 bases at V and 6 bases at J, leaving 0 bases unmatched. CDR3 nucleotide sequence: TGCGCCAGCAGCCAAGAGGGACTAGCGGGAAACATTCAGTACTTC. Amino acid sequence: CASSQEGLAGNIQYF.

Turning to this clonotype: A read error may produce the germline difference seen at one junction end. The V gene is TRBV6-5, the J gene TRBJ2-7; the match to TRBD1 covers 7 bases. The CDR3 extends over 13 amino acids. From germline, CDR1 is MNHEY and CDR2 SVGAGI. DNA for the CDR3: TGTGCCAGCAGAAGACAGGGACCCTACCAGCAATACTTC. This translates into CASRRQGPYQQYF.

At least ten counts were recorded for this clonotype. The chain uses TRBV6-2 or TRBV6-3 and TRBJ2-5; D remains ambiguous. Germline V gives CDR1 MNHEY, CDR2 SVGEGT. V lost 5 bases to trimming and J lost 4 bases, with 8 bases between them. CDR3 length: 12 residues. The CDR3 loop reads CASSHLGETQYF. CDR3 nucleotides: TGTGCCAGCAGTCACTTAGGAGAGACCCAGTACTTC.

This chain links TRBV6-1 with TRBJ2-5; TRBD1 agrees at 7 bases. Germline trimming cut 7 bases from V and 5 bases from J; bases unmatched to any gene: 10. The CDR3 loop spans 14 amino acids. Germline CDR1 and CDR2: MNHNS and SASEGT. The CDR3 protein is CASKPIQGWETQYF. DNA of the CDR3: TGTGCCAGCAAACCGATACAGGGGTGGGAGACCCAGTACTTC.

Note on this clonotype: An end of the junction does not agree with germline; a read error may underlie this. The chain joins TRBV11-2 to TRBJ2-5, with D perhaps TRBD1 or TRBD2 (6 bases each). CDR3 size: 15 residues. Germline lookup yields CDR1 SGHAT and CDR2 FQNNGV. The CDR3 spells CACSLSMGGQETQYF. The CDR3 region has the DNA TGTGCCTGCTCCCTTTCTATGGGGGGACAAGAGACTCAGTACTTC.

The rearrangement joins TRBV20-1 to TRBJ2-4; D might be TRBD1 (6 bases). The DNA end is more similar to TRBJ2-1, so the J call may be wrong. The CDR3 extends over 14 amino acids. CDR1 and CDR2 from the germline V gene are DFQATT and SNEGSKA (reference sequence). The DNA for the CDR3 is TGCAGTGCTAGACACTACAGGGACCGGAACATTCAGTTCTTC. It translates to CSARHYRDRNIQFF.

A remark on this clonotype: This may come from a read error, since a much larger clone is one base off. V is TRBV28 and J is TRBJ2-7; D remains unclear. Germline CDR1 and CDR2: MDHEN and SYDVKM. This CDR3 is built from 14 residues. CDR3 protein: CTSSPTYPSYEQYF. For the CDR3, the DNA is TGTACCAGCAGTCCCACTTATCCCTCCTACGAGCAGTACTTC.